Listed here are 14 T cell receptor beta chains from one sample, sequenced in a study of blood T cell repertoires in COVID-19. The data were produced by immunoSEQ multiplex PCR, yet TCRdb's version contains in-frame clones alone and is incomplete. The sample records some 360,000 clones, over 85% being singletons. The sample taken for sequencing was peripheral blood. These TCRs come from a woman aged 55-70 years with COVID-19, enrolled during active disease.

The chain employs TRBV5-1 and TRBJ1-4, with D possibly TRBD1 on 5 matching bases. CDR1 SGHRS and CDR2 YFSETQ come from the germline V gene. This CDR3 spans 14 amino acids. The V end lost 0 bases, the J end lost 4 bases, and 7 bases lay between the germline ends. The CDR3 sequence: CASSLGGLNEKLFF. The CDR3 DNA is TGCGCCAGCAGCTTGGGGGGACTTAATGAAAAACTGTTTTTT.

Of note for this clone: Mismatch with germline at one junction end may stem from a read error. This sequence joins TRBV7-7 and TRBJ1-1; 7 bases line up with TRBD1. Germline V gene lookup returns CDR1 SSHAT and CDR2 FNYEAQ (reference sequence). The length of the CDR3 is 15 residues. CDR3: CASSSVLDRRWEAFF. CDR3 coding DNA: TGTGCTAGCAGCTCCGTACTGGACAGGCGGTGGGAAGCTTTCTTT.

V usage is TRBV30 and J usage is TRBJ2-1; 9 bases line up with TRBD1. The V and J ends lost 4 bases and 2 bases, in that order; junction bases with no gene match: 6. The CDR3 contains 15 residues. CDR1 GTSNPN and CDR2 SVGIG come from the germline V gene (reference sequence). The CDR3 DNA is TGTGCCTGGAAGGGGGGGACAGGGACCTACAATGAGCAGTTCTTC. Protein sequence: CAWKGGTGTYNEQFF.

This clone appeared once. This chain links TRBV5-1 with TRBJ2-7; 8 bases are shared with TRBD1. J lost 3 bases, V lost 4 bases, and 6 bases had no gene match. Germline CDR1 is SGHRS and CDR2 is YFSETQ. The CDR3 loop spans 14 amino acids. CDR3 amino acids: CASSAETGVYEQYF. CDR3 nucleotides: TGCGCCAGCAGCGCGGAGACAGGGGTCTACGAGCAGTACTTC.

V gene TRBV7-6 combines with J gene TRBJ2-2, with 10 bases fitting TRBD1. The length of the CDR3 is 16 residues. Looked up from germline, CDR1 is SGHVS and CDR2 is FNYEAQ. The trim removed 5 bases at V and 7 bases at J, leaving 10 bases unmatched. The CDR3 coding sequence is TGTGCCAGCAGCCTGCCGGGACAGGGGTCTGGCGGGGAGCTGTTTTTT. Its translation: CASSLPGQGSGGELFF.

The chain combines TRBV19 with TRBJ2-3, with D perhaps matching TRBD2 (7 bases). V shed 7 bases and J shed 1 base, with 18 bases lying between them. Germline CDR1 and CDR2: LNHDA and SQIVND (reference sequence). This CDR3 is built from 16 residues. CDR3 in DNA: TGTGCCAGTATGGATGGGGGGGCCCTGGGCACAGATACGCAGTATTTT. It yields the protein CASMDGGALGTDTQYF.

This chain connects TRBV2 to TRBJ2-2; a possible D gene is TRBD1 (5 bases). The CDR3 extends over 12 amino acids. V was trimmed by 11 bases and J by 5 bases, leaving 12 bases between them. Germline CDR1 reads SNHLY; CDR2 reads FYNNEI. In nucleotides, the CDR3 is TGTGCCGGACACGGATTTACCGGGGAGCTGTTTTTT. This sequence encodes CAGHGFTGELFF.

The chain recombines TRBV4-2 with TRBJ2-7; a weak D match, TRBD2 (6 bases). The V end was cut by 0 bases, the J end by 5 bases, with 11 bases between. CDR1 LGHNA and CDR2 YNFKEQ come from the germline V gene. The CDR3 loop spans 14 amino acids. The DNA for the CDR3 is TGTGCCAGCAGCCAAGAGAAGACGGGGGACGAGCAGTACTTC. It is translated as CASSQEKTGDEQYF.

The genes are TRBV4-1 and TRBJ1-4, with a weak D call TRBD1 (6 bases). V was shortened by 6 bases and J by 3 bases, with 14 bases between the two germline ends. Germline loops: CDR1 MGHRA, CDR2 YSYEKL. This CDR3 is 15 amino acids long. Here the CDR3 DNA reads TGCGCCAGCAGGTTATTGGGGGCGCCTAATGAAAAACTGTTTTTT. Its translation is CASRLLGAPNEKLFF.

The chain has TRBV19 and TRBJ1-5; weak D call: TRBD1 (6 bases). Germline assignment: CDR1 LNHDA and CDR2 SQIVND (reference sequence). The CDR3 sequence is 15 residues long. V was cut by 6 bases and J by 6 bases, with 18 bases left in between. The CDR3 DNA sequence: TGTGCCAGTAGGCAGGACAGCGTGTCAAGTCAGCCCCAGCATTTT. It translates to CASRQDSVSSQPQHF.

Note on this clone: The junction shows a germline mismatch at one end, possibly a read error. V is TRBV28 and J is TRBJ1-2; possibly TRBD1 for D (5 bases). CDR1 is MDHEN and CDR2 is SYDVKM in the germline V gene. The CDR3 length is 13 residues. The CDR3 DNA reads as TGTGCCAGCAGCCCCCCCAGGGACTACGGCTACACCTTC. Residues: CASSPPRDYGYTF.

This chain uses TRBV7-9 with TRBJ1-2, with D possibly TRBD1 on 5 matching bases. This CDR3 is built from 14 residues. Per the germline V gene, CDR1 is SEHNR and CDR2 is FQNEAQ (reference sequence). V lost 8 bases to trimming and J lost 2 bases, with 15 bases between them. In DNA, the CDR3 is TGTGCCAGCGGCGCAGCCGGGGGAAACTATGGCTACACCTTC. It encodes CASGAAGGNYGYTF.

The rearrangement uses TRBV5-1 and TRBJ2-7; 12 positions agree with TRBD1. The ends lost 4 bases at V and 3 bases at J; junction bases unmatched: 11. CDR3 length: 17 residues. In germline, CDR1 is SGHRS, CDR2 YFSETQ. As DNA, the CDR3 is TGCGCCAGCAGCAAGGGACAGGGGGCCCTATCGGACTACGAGCAGTACTTC. This gives the protein CASSKGQGALSDYEQYF.

V usage is TRBV29-1 and J usage is TRBJ1-1; 9 bases match TRBD1. V shed 7 bases, J shed 0 bases, and the junction held 3 bases outside the gene matches. Germline V gene lookup returns CDR1 SQVTM and CDR2 ANQGSEA. This CDR3 is 13 amino acids long. The CDR3 DNA is TGCAGCGCCGGGACAGGGTTGAACACTGAAGCTTTCTTT. Protein product: CSAGTGLNTEAFF.